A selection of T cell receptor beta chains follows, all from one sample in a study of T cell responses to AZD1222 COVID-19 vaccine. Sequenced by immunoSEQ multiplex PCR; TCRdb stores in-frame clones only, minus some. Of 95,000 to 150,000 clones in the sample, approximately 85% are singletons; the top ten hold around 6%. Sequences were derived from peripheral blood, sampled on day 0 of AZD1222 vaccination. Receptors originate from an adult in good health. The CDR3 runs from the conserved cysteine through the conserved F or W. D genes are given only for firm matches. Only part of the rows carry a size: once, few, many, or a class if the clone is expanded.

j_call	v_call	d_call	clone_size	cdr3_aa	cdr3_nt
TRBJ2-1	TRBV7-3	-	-	CASSPRPAGEQFF	TGTGCCAGCAGCCCTCGGCCGGCGGGTGAGCAGTTCTTC
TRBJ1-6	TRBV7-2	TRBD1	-	CASSTGRDRGNSPLHF	TGTGCCAGCAGCACGGGCCGGGACAGAGGGAATTCACCCCTCCACTTT
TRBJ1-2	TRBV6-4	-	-	CASSDSPGMSGGYTF	TGTGCCAGCAGTGACTCTCCAGGGATGAGTGGCGGCTACACCTTC
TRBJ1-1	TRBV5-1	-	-	CASSLVRGDTEAFF	TGCGCCAGCAGCTTGGTCCGTGGCGACACTGAAGCTTTCTTT
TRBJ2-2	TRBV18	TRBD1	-	CASSPRQGQDTGELFF	TGTGCCAGCTCACCGAGACAGGGGCAGGACACCGGGGAGCTGTTTTTT
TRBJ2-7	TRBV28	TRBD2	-	CASSFPGLDYEQYF	TGTGCCAGCAGTTTTCCGGGACTAGACTACGAGCAGTACTTC
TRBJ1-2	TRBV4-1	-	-	CASSQDRIDIKNYGYTF	TGCGCCAGCAGCCAAGATAGAATAGACATCAAAAACTATGGCTACACCTTC
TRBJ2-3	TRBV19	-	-	CASSLSQGTDTQYF	TGTGCCAGTAGTCTCTCCCAGGGGACAGATACGCAGTATTTT
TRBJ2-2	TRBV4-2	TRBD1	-	CASSLNPGQGSEELFF	TGTGCCAGCAGCCTGAATCCGGGACAGGGGAGTGAGGAGCTGTTTTTT
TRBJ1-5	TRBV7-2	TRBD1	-	CASSLDRGRDQPQHF	TGTGCCAGCAGCTTAGATAGGGGGCGTGATCAGCCCCAGCATTTT
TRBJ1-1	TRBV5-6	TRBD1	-	CASSRDRQAFF	TGTGCCAGCAGCCGGGACAGACAAGCTTTCTTT
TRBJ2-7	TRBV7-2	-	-	CASSLGHYYEQYF	TGTGCCAGCAGCTTAGGCCACTACTACGAGCAGTACTTC
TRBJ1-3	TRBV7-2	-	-	CASSLGAASGNTIYF	TGTGCCAGCAGCTTAGGGGCGGCGTCTGGAAACACCATATATTTT
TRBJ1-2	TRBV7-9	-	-	CASSFEILGNYGYTF	TGTGCCAGCAGCTTCGAAATTCTCGGTAACTATGGCTACACCTTC
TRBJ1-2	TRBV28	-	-	CASSLRLIRSGYTF	TGTGCCAGCAGTTTGAGGCTCATTAGGAGTGGCTACACCTTC
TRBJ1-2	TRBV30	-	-	CAWSGGRPRGYTF	TGTGCCTGGAGTGGGGGACGGCCCCGCGGCTACACCTTC
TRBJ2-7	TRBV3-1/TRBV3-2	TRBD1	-	CASSQGQGGSYEQYF	TGTGCCAGCAGCCAAGGACAGGGGGGGTCCTACGAGCAGTACTTC
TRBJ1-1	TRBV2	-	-	CASSVQPNTEAFF	TGTGCCAGCAGCGTGCAGCCGAACACTGAAGCTTTCTTT
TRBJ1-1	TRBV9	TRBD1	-	CASSTGDRVYTEAFF	TGTGCCAGCAGCACCGGAGACAGGGTCTACACTGAAGCTTTCTTT
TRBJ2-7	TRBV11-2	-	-	CASSLPRGSVYEQYF	TGTGCCAGCAGCCTTCCCCGGGGGAGTGTCTACGAGCAGTACTTC
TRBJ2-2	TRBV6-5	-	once	CASSHPRELFF	TGTGCCAGCAGTCACCCCAGGGAGCTGTTTTTT
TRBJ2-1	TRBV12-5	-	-	CASRLGRNGNEQFF	TGTGCTAGTAGGCTGGGGAGGAACGGCAATGAGCAGTTCTTC
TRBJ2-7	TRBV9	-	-	CASSVSNREQQYF	TGTGCCAGCAGCGTATCCAACAGGGAACAGCAGTACTTC
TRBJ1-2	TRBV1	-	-	CTSSLGDREKPNYGYTF	TGCACCAGCAGCCTCGGGGACAGGGAAAAACCAAACTATGGCTACACCTTC